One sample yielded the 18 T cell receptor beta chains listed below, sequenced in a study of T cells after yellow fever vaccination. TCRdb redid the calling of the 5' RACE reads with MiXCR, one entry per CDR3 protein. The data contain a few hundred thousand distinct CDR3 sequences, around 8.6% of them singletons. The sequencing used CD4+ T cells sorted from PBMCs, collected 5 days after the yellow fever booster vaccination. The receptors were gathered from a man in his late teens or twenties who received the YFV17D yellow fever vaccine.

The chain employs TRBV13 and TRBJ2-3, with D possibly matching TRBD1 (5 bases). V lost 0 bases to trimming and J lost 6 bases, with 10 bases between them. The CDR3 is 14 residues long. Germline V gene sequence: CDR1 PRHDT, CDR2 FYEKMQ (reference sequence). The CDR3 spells CASSLGGAHDTQYF. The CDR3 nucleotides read TGTGCCAGCAGCTTAGGAGGGGCGCATGATACGCAGTATTTT.

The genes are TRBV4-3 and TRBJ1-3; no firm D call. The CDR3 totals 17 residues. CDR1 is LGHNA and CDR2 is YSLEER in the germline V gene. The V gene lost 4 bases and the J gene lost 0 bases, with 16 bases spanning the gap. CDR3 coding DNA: TGCGCCAGCAGCCGCCGAGCAGACCCCAACTCTGGAAACACCATATATTTT. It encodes CASSRRADPNSGNTIYF.

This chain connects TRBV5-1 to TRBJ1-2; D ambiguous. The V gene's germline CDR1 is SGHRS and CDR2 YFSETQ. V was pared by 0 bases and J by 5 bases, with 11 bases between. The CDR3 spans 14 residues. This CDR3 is CASSLAAEFYGYTF. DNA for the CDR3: TGCGCCAGCAGCTTGGCTGCGGAGTTTTATGGCTACACCTTC.

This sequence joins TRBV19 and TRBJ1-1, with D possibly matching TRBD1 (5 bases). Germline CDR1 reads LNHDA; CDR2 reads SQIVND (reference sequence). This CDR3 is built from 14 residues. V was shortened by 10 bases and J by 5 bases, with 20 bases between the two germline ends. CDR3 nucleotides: TGTGCCACCAGGGAGGGGCACAGCAGGACTGAAGCTTTCTTT. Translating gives CATREGHSRTEAFF.

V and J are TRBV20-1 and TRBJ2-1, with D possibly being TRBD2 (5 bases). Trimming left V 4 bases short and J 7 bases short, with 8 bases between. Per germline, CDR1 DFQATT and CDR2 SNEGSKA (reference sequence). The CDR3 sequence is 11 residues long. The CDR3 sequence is CSAKTGNEQFF. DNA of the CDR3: TGCAGTGCTAAGACGGGGAATGAGCAGTTCTTC.

This CDR3 is CASSRLFGASKETQYF. CDR3 bases: TGTGCCAGCAGCCGTCTCTTTGGGGCCTCTAAAGAGACCCAGTACTTC. The V gene is TRBV13, the J gene TRBJ2-5; tentatively, D is TRBD1 (5 bases). Germline CDR1 PRHDT, CDR2 FYEKMQ (reference sequence). Trimming shortened V by 5 bases and J by 3 bases, and 19 bases separated the two germline ends. This CDR3 contains 16 residues.

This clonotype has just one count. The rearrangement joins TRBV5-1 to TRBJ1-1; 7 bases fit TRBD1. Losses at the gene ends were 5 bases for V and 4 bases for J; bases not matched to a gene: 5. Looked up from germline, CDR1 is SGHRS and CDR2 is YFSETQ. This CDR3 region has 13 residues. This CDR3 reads CASSSQGSTEAFF. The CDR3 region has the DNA TGCGCCAGCAGTTCACAGGGGAGCACTGAAGCTTTCTTT.

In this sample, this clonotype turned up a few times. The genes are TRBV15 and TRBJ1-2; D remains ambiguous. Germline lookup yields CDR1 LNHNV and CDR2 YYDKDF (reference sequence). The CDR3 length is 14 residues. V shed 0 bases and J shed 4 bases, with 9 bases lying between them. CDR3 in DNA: TGTGCCACCAGCAGAGATCGGGTTAGCTATGGCTACACCTTC. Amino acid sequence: CATSRDRVSYGYTF.

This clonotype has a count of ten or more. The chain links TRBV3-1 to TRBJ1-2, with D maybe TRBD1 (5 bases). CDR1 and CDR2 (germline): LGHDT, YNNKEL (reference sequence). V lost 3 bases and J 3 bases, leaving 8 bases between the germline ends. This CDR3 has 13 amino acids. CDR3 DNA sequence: TGTGCCAGCAGCCAGGGACCCTACTATGGCTACACCTTC. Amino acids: CASSQGPYYGYTF.

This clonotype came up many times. The CDR3 here is CASSQERGVAGQTQYF. The CDR3, as DNA: TGCGCCAGCAGCCAAGAGCGGGGGGTAGCTGGGCAGACGCAGTATTTT. The chain joins TRBV4-3 to TRBJ2-3; 8 bases agree with TRBD2. There are 16 residues in the CDR3. The junction had 11 bases not matched to a gene; V was cut back by 0 bases and J by 9 bases. Germline V gene lookup returns CDR1 LGHNA and CDR2 YSLEER.

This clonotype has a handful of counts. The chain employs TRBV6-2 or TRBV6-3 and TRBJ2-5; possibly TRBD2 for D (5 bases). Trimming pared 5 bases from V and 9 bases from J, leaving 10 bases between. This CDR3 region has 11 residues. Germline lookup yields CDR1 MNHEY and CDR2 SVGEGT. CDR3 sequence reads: CASSNPGAQYF. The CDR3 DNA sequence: TGTGCCAGCAGTAACCCCGGGGCCCAGTACTTC.

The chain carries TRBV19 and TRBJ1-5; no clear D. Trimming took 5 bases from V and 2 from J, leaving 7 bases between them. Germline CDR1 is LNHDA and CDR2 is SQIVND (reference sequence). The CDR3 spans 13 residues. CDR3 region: CASSSTRNQPQHF. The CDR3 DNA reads TGTGCCAGTAGTTCGACACGCAATCAGCCCCAGCATTTT.

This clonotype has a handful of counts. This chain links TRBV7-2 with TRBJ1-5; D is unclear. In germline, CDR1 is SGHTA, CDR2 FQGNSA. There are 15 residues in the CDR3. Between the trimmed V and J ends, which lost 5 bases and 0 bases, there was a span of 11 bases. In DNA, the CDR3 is TGTGCCAGCAGCCATGCGGAGGGTAGCAATCAGCCCCAGCATTTT. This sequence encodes CASSHAEGSNQPQHF.

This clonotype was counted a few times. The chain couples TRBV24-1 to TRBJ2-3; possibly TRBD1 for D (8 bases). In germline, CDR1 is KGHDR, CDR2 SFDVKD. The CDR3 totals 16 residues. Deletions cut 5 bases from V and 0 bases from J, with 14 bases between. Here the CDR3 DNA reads TGTGCCACCAGTGTGAACAGGGGGGGAAGCACAGATACGCAGTATTTT. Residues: CATSVNRGGSTDTQYF.

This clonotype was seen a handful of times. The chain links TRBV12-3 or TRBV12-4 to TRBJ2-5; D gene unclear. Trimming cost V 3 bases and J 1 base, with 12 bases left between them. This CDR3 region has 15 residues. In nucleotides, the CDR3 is TGTGCCAGCAGTTTTAACCCCTCTGGCCAAGAGACCCAGTACTTC. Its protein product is CASSFNPSGQETQYF.

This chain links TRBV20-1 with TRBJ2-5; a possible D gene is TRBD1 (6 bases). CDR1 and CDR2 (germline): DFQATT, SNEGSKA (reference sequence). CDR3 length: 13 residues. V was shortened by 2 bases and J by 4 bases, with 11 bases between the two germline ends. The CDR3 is CSARQGLGETQYF. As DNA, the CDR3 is TGCAGTGCTAGACAGGGGTTGGGAGAGACCCAGTACTTC.

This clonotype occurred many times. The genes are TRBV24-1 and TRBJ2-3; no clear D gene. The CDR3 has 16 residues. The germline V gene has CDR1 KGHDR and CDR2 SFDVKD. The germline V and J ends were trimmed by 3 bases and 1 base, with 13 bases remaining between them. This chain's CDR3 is CATSDPRGGRTDTQYF. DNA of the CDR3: TGTGCCACCAGTGATCCCCGAGGCGGACGCACAGATACGCAGTATTTT.

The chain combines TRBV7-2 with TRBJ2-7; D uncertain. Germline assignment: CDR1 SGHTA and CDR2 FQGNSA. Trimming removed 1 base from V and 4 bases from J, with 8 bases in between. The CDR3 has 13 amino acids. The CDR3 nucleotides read TGTGCCAGCAGCTTAGAGGCCGAGTACGAGCAGTACTTC. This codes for CASSLEAEYEQYF.